This entry describes one T cell receptor beta chain. Its cognate antigen is unknown. Library preparation (for TCRbeta) was performed with unique molecular identifiers. TCRdb called the PCR reads again in MiXCR, with one record for every CDR3 protein. The sample includes approximately 270,000 distinct CDR3 sequences, more than 20% of them seen just once. The sample originates from a study of T-cell reconstitution after alpha-beta-depleted transplantation in children. Overall study findings and caveats: T-cell numbers and diversity one year post-transplant derived largely from freshly generated T cells. Several hundred expanded graft clones reportedly supplied alpha-beta T cells about two months after transplant.

Trimming left V 4 bases short and J 3 bases short, with 12 bases between. CDR3 size: 14 residues. Germline V lookup: CDR1 SGHDT, CDR2 YYEEEE. The material was PBMCs, mostly from graft donor cells, obtained 360 days after TCRalphabeta/CD19-depleted stem cell transplant. The chain has TRBV5-6 and TRBJ2-3; possibly TRBD1 for D (6 bases). The receptor's source is a female patient aged 2-9 years who had a stem cell transplant for congenital amegakaryocytic thrombocytopenia, so the T cells may come from the graft donor. The CDR3: CASSARGSTDTQYF. Written as DNA, the CDR3 is TGTGCCAGCAGCGCCAGGGGATCTACAGATACGCAGTATTTT.